This TCR beta chain appears in the sequencing data of a study of control samples from healthy donors and cancer patients. Trimming removed 3 bases from V and 7 bases from J, with 12 bases in between. This CDR3 contains 13 residues. Profiling relied on immunoSEQ multiplex PCR, and the TCRdb table lists in-frame clones only, not all of them. The sample yields approximately 110,000 clones, 91% seen once. This chain joins TRBV12-3 or TRBV12-4 and TRBJ1-2, with D maybe TRBD1 (5 bases). The TCR comes from a woman younger than 30 in good health. Sequenced sample: blood. In nucleotides, the CDR3 is TGTGCCAGCAGTTTTGATGGTGGGGGTGGCTACACCTTC. It translates to CASSFDGGGGYTF.